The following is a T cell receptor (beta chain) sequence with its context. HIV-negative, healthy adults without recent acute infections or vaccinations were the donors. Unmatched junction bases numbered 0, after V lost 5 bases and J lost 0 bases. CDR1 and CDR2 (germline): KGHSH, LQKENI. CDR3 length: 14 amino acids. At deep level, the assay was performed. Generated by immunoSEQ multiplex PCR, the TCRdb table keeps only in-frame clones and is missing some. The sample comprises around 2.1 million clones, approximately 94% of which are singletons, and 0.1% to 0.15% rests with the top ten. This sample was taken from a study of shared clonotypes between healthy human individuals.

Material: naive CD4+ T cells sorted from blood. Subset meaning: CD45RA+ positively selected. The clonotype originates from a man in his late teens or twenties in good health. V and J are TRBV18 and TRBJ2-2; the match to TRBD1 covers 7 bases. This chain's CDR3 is CASSGTANTGELFF. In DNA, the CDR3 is TGTGCCAGCTCAGGGACAGCGAACACCGGGGAGCTGTTTTTT.